This T cell receptor (beta chain) is from a study of blood T cells in healthy people across ages. Study results and caveats: Roughly linear declines in TCR beta diversity per million T cells occurred with age. Higher diversity, along with more naive CD4+ cells, distinguished long-lived donors from aged donors.

This CDR3 contains 16 residues. V shed 7 bases and J shed 0 bases, with 16 bases lying between them. CDR1 is MDHEN and CDR2 is SYDVKM in the germline V gene. This clonotype was detected only once. Its antigen remains unidentified. Next came a second PCR, run for about 7 to 11 cycles, which used a sample-barcoded 5' primer along with a J-beta primer mix. A minimum of 2.5 million CDR3-containing paired-end reads was obtained for each sample. Via MiXCR, TCRdb re-called the 5' RACE reads, giving one row per CDR3 protein. The table shows about 1.5 million distinct CDR3 sequences, with approximately 39% occurring only once.

The clonotype was recovered from a woman under 30 in good health. J is TRBJ1-5 and V is TRBV28; no clear D. The material sequenced was blood. The CDR3 spells CASTPSSFGSNQPQHF. Here the CDR3 DNA reads TGTGCCAGCACCCCCAGCAGCTTTGGTAGCAATCAGCCCCAGCATTTT.